A single sample gave rise to the 32 T cell receptor beta chains below, sequenced in a study of blood T cell repertoires in COVID-19. Using immunoSEQ multiplex PCR, the repertoire was profiled, and TCRdb retains in-frame clones only, with some absent. The sample records just under 350,000 clones, over 70% being singletons. Sequencing was carried out using peripheral blood. The receptors shown here come from a man aged 25-45 years with active or convalescent COVID-19.

In DNA, the CDR3 is TGTGCCAGCAGTTTGACTAGCGGCAGCACAGATACGCAGTATTTT. Encoded protein: CASSLTSGSTDTQYF. The chain recombines TRBV27 with TRBJ2-3; 9 positions match TRBD2. Germline V gene sequence: CDR1 MNHEY, CDR2 SMNVEV (reference sequence). The CDR3 runs to 15 residues. Losses at the gene ends were 3 bases for V and 0 bases for J; bases not matched to a gene: 1.

This clone was seen once. This sequence joins TRBV5-4 and TRBJ1-3; D may be TRBD1 (5 bases). Germline loops: CDR1 SGHNT, CDR2 YYREEE (reference sequence). With 2 bases removed from V and 0 bases from J, the gap between germline ends came to 12 bases. This CDR3 is built from 16 residues. The CDR3 reads CASSFSGDSSGNTIYF. In DNA form, the CDR3 reads TGTGCCAGCAGCTTTAGCGGGGACTCCTCTGGAAACACCATATATTTT.

This clone was counted between two and nine times. The CDR3 nucleotides read TGTGCCAGCAGCCAGGACAGGGTTACCGAGCAGTACTTC. Translating gives CASSQDRVTEQYF. The chain uses TRBV11-3 and TRBJ2-7, with 8 positions matching TRBD1. Germline CDR1 is SGHNT and CDR2 is YENEEA. With 5 bases clipped from V and 6 bases from J, the junction kept 6 bases outside the gene matches. This CDR3 spans 13 amino acids. The full variable domain, completed using reference TRBV11-3 and TRBJ2-7, is EAGVVQSPRYKIIEKKQPVAFWCNPISGHNTLYWYLQNLGQGPELLIRYENEEAVDDSQLPKDRFSAERLKGVDSTLKIQPAELGDSAVYLCASSQDRVTEQYFGPGTRLTVT.

The chain uses TRBV7-8 and TRBJ2-7; TRBD2 aligns across 10 bases. Germline CDR1 and CDR2: SGHVS and FQNEAQ. J was trimmed by 3 bases and V by 6 bases; bases with no gene match: 5. This CDR3 contains 14 residues. The CDR3 protein is CASSPLAGVYEQYF. CDR3 sequence (DNA): TGTGCCAGCAGTCCTCTAGCGGGAGTCTACGAGCAGTACTTC.

Worth noting for this clone: Additional DNA sequences in this sample encode the identical CDR3. This chain uses TRBV5-1 with TRBJ2-3; D is perhaps TRBD1 (5 bases). Germline values: CDR1 SGHRS, CDR2 YFSETQ. Deletions cut 5 bases from V and 1 base from J, with 8 bases between. The CDR3 loop spans 13 amino acids. Here the CDR3 reads CASRGRGTDTQYF. The CDR3 coding sequence is TGCGCCAGCAGGGGCAGGGGCACAGATACGCAGTATTTT.

V usage is TRBV10-2 and J usage is TRBJ2-1; 7 nucleotides match TRBD2. Trimming removed 3 bases from V and 10 bases from J; junction bases left unmatched: 9. Per germline, CDR1 WSHSY and CDR2 SAAADI. This CDR3 is built from 14 residues. As DNA, the CDR3 is TGCGCCAGCAGTGATAGCGGGCCCAAAGGGGAGCAGTTCTTC. It encodes CASSDSGPKGEQFF.

V is TRBV2 and J is TRBJ2-1; 7 bases are shared with TRBD2. CDR3 length: 13 residues. V shed 5 bases, J shed 6 bases, and the junction held 4 bases outside the gene matches. Germline CDR1 reads SNHLY; CDR2 reads FYNNEI. The CDR3 coding sequence is TGTGCCAGCAGTACGACTAGCTTCAATGAGCAGTTCTTC. Its protein product is CASSTTSFNEQFF.

V and J are TRBV7-9 and TRBJ1-6; unclear D gene. The V end was cut by 5 bases, the J end by 7 bases, with 18 bases between. CDR3 size: 16 residues. CDR1 is SEHNR and CDR2 is FQNEAQ in the germline V gene (reference sequence). Here the CDR3 reads CASSTGLGSRNSPLHF. As DNA, the CDR3 is TGTGCCAGCAGCACGGGGTTGGGGAGCCGGAATTCACCCCTCCACTTT.

This clone has a handful of counts. The rearrangement uses TRBV10-3 and TRBJ2-3; no firm D call. This CDR3 region has 15 residues. Trimming pared 4 bases from V and 2 bases from J, leaving 13 bases between. The germline gives CDR1 ENHRY, CDR2 SYGVKD. The CDR3 region has the DNA TGTGCCATCAGTGCTTCCTGGAGTCCCACAGATACGCAGTATTTT. Protein product: CAISASWSPTDTQYF.

The chain employs TRBV7-7 and TRBJ2-1, with D perhaps matching TRBD2 (6 bases). Trimming cost V 5 bases and J 5 bases, with 13 bases left between them. The length of the CDR3 is 14 residues. Germline lookup yields CDR1 SSHAT and CDR2 FNYEAQ (reference sequence). CDR3 sequence (DNA): TGTGCCAGCAGCCAGTCCGGCGGGAACAATGAGCAGTTCTTC. This encodes CASSQSGGNNEQFF.

This CDR3 is CASSPGTGKVYTEAFF. The CDR3 DNA is TGTGCCAGCAGTCCCGGGACAGGGAAAGTTTACACTGAAGCTTTCTTT. The rearrangement uses TRBV27 and TRBJ1-1; 9 bases line up with TRBD1. The germline CDR1 and CDR2 sequences are MNHEY and SMNVEV (reference sequence). V was pared by 5 bases and J by 3 bases, with 10 bases of the junction left unmatched. This CDR3 has 16 amino acids.

The rearrangement joins TRBV15 to TRBJ1-5; D is uncertain. Trimming cost V 0 bases and J 2 bases, with 5 bases left between them. CDR3 size: 14 residues. The germline V gene encodes CDR1 LNHNV and CDR2 YYDKDF (reference sequence). The CDR3 coding sequence is TGTGCCACCAGCAGAGATCTTGGCAATCAGCCCCAGCATTTT. It is translated as CATSRDLGNQPQHF.

The chain is built from TRBV14 and TRBJ2-6; TRBD1 is a possible D gene (5 bases). The CDR3 runs 15 residues. Trimming took off 1 base at V and 5 bases at J, with 9 bases between the two ends. Germline assignment: CDR1 SGHDN and CDR2 FVKESK. The CDR3 region has the DNA TGTGCCAGCAGCCAAGGGGGCTACTGGGCCAACGTCCTGACTTTC. This encodes CASSQGGYWANVLTF.

The rearrangement joins TRBV6-4 to TRBJ1-1; the D gene is possibly TRBD1 (5 bases). Germline CDR1 and CDR2: MRHNA and SNTAGT. V lost 4 bases and J 0 bases, leaving 12 bases between the germline ends. The CDR3 extends over 15 amino acids. CDR3 protein: CASSAPTEMNTEAFF. The CDR3 region has the DNA TGTGCCAGCAGTGCCCCGACAGAAATGAACACTGAAGCTTTCTTT.

V gene TRBV29-1 combines with J gene TRBJ2-7, with 11 positions matching TRBD1. The CDR3 consists of 14 residues. J was trimmed by 5 bases and V by 7 bases; bases with no gene match: 10. CDR1 is SQVTM and CDR2 is ANQGSEA in the germline V gene. CDR3 sequence reads: CSGVSGTGGDEQYF. In nucleotides, the CDR3 is TGCAGCGGAGTATCCGGGACAGGGGGGGACGAGCAGTACTTC.

The chain combines TRBV5-1 with TRBJ2-5, with D tentatively TRBD1 (5 bases). CDR1 is SGHRS, CDR2 YFSETQ, per germline. This CDR3 contains 13 residues. Trimming shortened V by 1 base and J by 4 bases, and 8 bases separated the two germline ends. In DNA form, the CDR3 reads TGCGCCAGCAGCTTGATGGGGCCAGAGACCCAGTACTTC. This encodes CASSLMGPETQYF.

Only a few counts were recorded for this clone. This sequence joins TRBV7-9 and TRBJ1-6, with D hard to call. The CDR3 is 14 amino acids. V was clipped by 2 bases and J by 8 bases, with 10 bases between them. In germline, CDR1 is SEHNR, CDR2 FQNEAQ (reference sequence). CDR3 in amino acids: CASSLLRTDSPLHF. The CDR3 DNA sequence: TGTGCCAGCAGCTTACTCCGAACGGATTCACCCCTCCACTTT. The whole variable domain, remainder taken from reference TRBV7-9 and TRBJ1-6, is DTGVSQNPRHKITKRGQNVTFRCDPISEHNRLYWYRQTLGQGPEFLTYFQNEAQLEKSRLLSDRFSAERPKGSFSTLEIQRTEQGDSAMYLCASSLLRTDSPLHFGNGTRLTVT.

V usage is TRBV24-1 and J usage is TRBJ1-2; no clear D. The germline V gene encodes CDR1 KGHDR and CDR2 SFDVKD. Trimming removed 3 bases from V and 5 bases from J, with 18 bases in between. The CDR3 sequence is 16 residues long. CDR3 DNA sequence: TGTGCCACCAGTGATACCCTAGGAGGGAGCGGGTATGGCTACACCTTC. Encoded protein: CATSDTLGGSGYGYTF.

The chain couples TRBV5-4 to TRBJ1-1; 8 nucleotides match TRBD1. CDR1 SGHNT and CDR2 YYREEE come from the germline V gene (reference sequence). The CDR3 sequence is 17 residues long. V lost 4 bases, J lost 0 bases, and 11 bases stayed unmatched. The CDR3 protein is CASSRLGQGALNTEAFF. The CDR3 DNA is TGTGCCAGCAGCCGATTGGGGCAGGGGGCCCTGAACACTGAAGCTTTCTTT.

This clone was seen a few times. V gene TRBV25-1 combines with J gene TRBJ1-2, with a tentative D call TRBD1 (6 bases). V lost 2 bases and J 7 bases, leaving 14 bases between the germline ends. CDR3 length: 14 amino acids. The germline V gene encodes CDR1 MGHDK and CDR2 SYGVNS. CDR3 DNA sequence: TGTGCCAGCAGTGAACCCTCTACAGGGTTTGGCTACACCTTC. Protein product: CASSEPSTGFGYTF.

V is TRBV3-1 (or the pseudogene TRBV3-2) and J is TRBJ2-1; the D is unclear. Trimming removed 0 bases from V and 1 base from J, with 7 bases in between. The CDR3 has 15 residues. CDR1 is LGHDT and CDR2 is YNNKEL in the germline V gene (reference sequence). CDR3 sequence reads: CASSQDVRSYNEQFF. The CDR3 nucleotides are TGTGCCAGCAGCCAAGACGTGAGGTCCTACAATGAGCAGTTCTTC.

The V call is TRBV18, the J call TRBJ2-5, with D uncertain. Deletions cut 5 bases from V and 1 base from J, with 14 bases between. CDR1 is KGHSH and CDR2 is LQKENI in the germline V gene. The CDR3 consists of 15 residues. The CDR3 loop is CASSSSTLRQETQYF. The DNA of the CDR3 is TGTGCCAGCTCATCCTCGACTCTCCGCCAAGAGACCCAGTACTTC.

The V and J genes are TRBV28 and TRBJ1-4; 7 bases agree with TRBD1. The CDR3 runs 11 residues. Germline V gene sequence: CDR1 MDHEN, CDR2 SYDVKM. With V trimmed by 4 bases and J by 17 bases, 7 bases remained unmatched. In DNA form, the CDR3 reads TGTGCCAGCAGTTCCACAGGGGAAGTTTTTTTT. It translates to CASSSTGEVFF.

The chain employs TRBV4-2 and TRBJ2-3; 13 positions match TRBD2. This CDR3 region has 19 residues. J gave up 0 bases and V 4 bases, and 10 bases lay outside the gene matches. In germline, CDR1 is LGHNA, CDR2 YNFKEQ. The CDR3 DNA is TGTGCCAGCAGCCTTGGACTAGCGGGGGCCCTCGGTAGCACAGATACGCAGTATTTT. This translates into CASSLGLAGALGSTDTQYF.

In its sample, this clone was seen a few times. The chain joins TRBV24-1 to TRBJ1-5; 7 bases map to TRBD1. CDR1 is KGHDR and CDR2 is SFDVKD in the germline V gene. This CDR3 contains 19 residues. V lost 3 bases to trimming and J lost 5 bases; unmatched junction nucleotides: 18. CDR3 amino acids: CATSDPEIRDSCFDQPQHF. In DNA, the CDR3 is TGTGCCACCAGTGATCCCGAAATCCGGGACAGCTGTTTTGATCAGCCCCAGCATTTT.

The sample holds a few counts of this clone. The gene calls are TRBV25-1 and TRBJ1-4; D is perhaps TRBD1 (5 bases). Trimming removed 3 bases from V and 0 bases from J, with 5 bases in between. The germline gives CDR1 MGHDK, CDR2 SYGVNS. The CDR3 loop spans 14 amino acids. The CDR3 sequence is CASSDRATNEKLFF. The CDR3 DNA is TGTGCCAGCAGTGACAGGGCAACTAATGAAAAACTGTTTTTT. Supplemented by reference TRBV25-1 and TRBJ1-4, the full variable domain reads EADIYQTPRYLVIGTGKKITLECSQTMGHDKMYWYQQDPGMELHLIHYSYGVNSTEKGDLSSESTVSRIRTEHFPLTLESARPSHTSQYLCASSDRATNEKLFFGSGTQLSVL.

The CDR3 coding sequence is TGTGCCAGCAGCACGGGGACAGGGGTTCGGCGGAACCCTTACAATGAGCAGTTCTTC. Its protein is CASSTGTGVRRNPYNEQFF. This chain uses TRBV7-9 with TRBJ2-1, with 10 bases matching TRBD1. The V and J ends lost 5 bases and 4 bases, in that order; junction bases with no gene match: 17. The CDR3 covers 19 residues. Germline loops: CDR1 SEHNR, CDR2 FQNEAQ (reference sequence).

CDR3 in DNA: TGTGCCAGCAGCCAGAGAGGACCCTCGGGGGAAGCTTTCTTT. Residues: CASSQRGPSGEAFF. The V call is TRBV5-6, the J call TRBJ1-1; unclear D gene. V was clipped by 4 bases and J by 8 bases, with 18 bases between them. Germline CDR1 SGHDT, CDR2 YYEEEE. The CDR3 spans 14 residues. The whole variable domain, filled in from reference TRBV5-6 and TRBJ1-1, reads DAGVTQSPTHLIKTRGQQVTLRCSPKSGHDTVSWYQQALGQGPQFIFQYYEEEERQRGNFPDRFSGHQFPNYSSELNVNALLLGDSALYLCASSQRGPSGEAFFGQGTRLTVV.

This clone occurred once. The V call is TRBV7-9, the J call TRBJ1-1, with 8 bases fitting TRBD1. CDR3 size: 15 residues. Losses at the gene ends were 2 bases for V and 3 bases for J; bases not matched to a gene: 5. Germline assignment: CDR1 SEHNR and CDR2 FQNEAQ (reference sequence). The CDR3 protein is CASSLKTGEDTEAFF. CDR3 nucleotides: TGTGCCAGCAGCTTAAAGACAGGGGAGGACACTGAAGCTTTCTTT.

The rearrangement links TRBV28 to TRBJ2-1; 9 bases are shared with TRBD1. Trimming took 5 bases from V and 9 from J; bases not matched to a gene: 2. The CDR3 has 12 residues. Germline CDR1 reads MDHEN; CDR2 reads SYDVKM. In DNA form, the CDR3 reads TGTGCCAGCAGTATGGACAGGGGTGAGCAGTTCTTC. This sequence encodes CASSMDRGEQFF.

This clone was recorded only once. The rearrangement uses TRBV9 and TRBJ2-1; TRBD1 matches at 8 bases. This CDR3 region has 15 residues. CDR1 is SGDLS, CDR2 YYNGEE, per germline. V lost 1 base to trimming and J lost 3 bases; unmatched junction nucleotides: 3. CDR3 in DNA: TGTGCCAGCAGCGTACAGGGGGCCAGCTACAATGAGCAGTTCTTC. Its protein is CASSVQGASYNEQFF. Drawing the rest from reference TRBV9 and TRBJ2-1, the complete variable domain is DSGVTQTPKHLITATGQRVTLRCSPRSGDLSVYWYQQSLDQGLQFLIQYYNGEERAKGNILERFSAQQFPDLHSELNLSSLELGDSALYFCASSVQGASYNEQFFGPGTRLTVL.

This rearrangement joins TRBV5-1 to TRBJ2-7; TRBD1 might be the D (5 bases). The CDR3 has 14 amino acids. Trimming left V 4 bases short and J 4 bases short, with 15 bases between. From germline, CDR1 is SGHRS and CDR2 YFSETQ. The CDR3 region is CASSAGPGNYEQYF. The CDR3 bases are TGCGCCAGCAGCGCTGGGCCAGGGAATTACGAGCAGTACTTC.